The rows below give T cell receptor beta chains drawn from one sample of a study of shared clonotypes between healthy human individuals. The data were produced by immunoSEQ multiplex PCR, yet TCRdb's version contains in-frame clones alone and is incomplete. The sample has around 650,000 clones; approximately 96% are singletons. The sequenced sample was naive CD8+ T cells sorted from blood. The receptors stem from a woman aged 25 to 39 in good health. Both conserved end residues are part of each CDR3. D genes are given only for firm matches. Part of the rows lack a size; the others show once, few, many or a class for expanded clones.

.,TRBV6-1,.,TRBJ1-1,CASRLQGNTEAFF,TGTGCCAGCAGACTCCAGGGGAACACTGAAGCTTTCTTT
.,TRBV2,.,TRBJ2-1,CASSGSGRNGGSYNEQFF,TGTGCCAGCAGTGGGTCAGGAAGAAATGGGGGATCCTACAATGAGCAGTTCTTC
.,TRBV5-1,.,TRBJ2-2,CASSYPDPGPTGELFF,TGCGCCAGCAGCTACCCCGATCCAGGGCCCACCGGGGAGCTGTTTTTT
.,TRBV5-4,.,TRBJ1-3,CASSLSGGGNTIYF,TGTGCCAGCAGTCTGTCGGGGGGAGGAAACACCATATATTTT
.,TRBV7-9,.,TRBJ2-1,CASSFGQGPLLDEQFF,TGTGCCAGCAGCTTCGGGCAGGGTCCATTATTAGATGAGCAGTTCTTC
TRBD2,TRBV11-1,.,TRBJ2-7,CASSLAPGGYEQYF,TGTGCCAGCAGCTTAGCGCCGGGGGGGTACGAGCAGTACTTC
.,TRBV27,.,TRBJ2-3,CASSWGKDTQYF,TGTGCCAGCAGTTGGGGGAAAGATACGCAGTATTTT
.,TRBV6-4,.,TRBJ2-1,CASSRAERGKSSSYNEQFF,TGTGCCAGCAGCCGGGCCGAACGGGGCAAGTCTAGCTCCTACAATGAGCAGTTCTTC
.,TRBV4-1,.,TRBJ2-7,CASSQVTGSSYEQYF,TGCGCCAGCAGCCAAGTGACAGGCAGCTCCTACGAGCAGTACTTC
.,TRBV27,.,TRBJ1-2,CASTSYTRDYGYTF,TGTGCCAGCACCTCGTATACACGAGACTATGGCTACACCTTC
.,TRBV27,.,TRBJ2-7,CASSSARLVYEQYF,TGTGCCAGCAGTTCCGCCCGACTAGTTTACGAGCAGTACTTC
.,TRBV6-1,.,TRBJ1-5,CASSAGGDQPQHF,TGTGCCAGCAGTGCCGGGGGAGATCAGCCCCAGCATTTT
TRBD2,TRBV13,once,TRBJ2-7,CASSLEGAGGPYEQYF,TGTGCCAGCAGCTTAGAAGGCGCGGGAGGGCCCTACGAGCAGTACTTC
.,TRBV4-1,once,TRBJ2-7,CASSPLDKGIEQYF,TGCGCCAGCAGCCCCTTGGACAAAGGGATCGAGCAGTACTTC
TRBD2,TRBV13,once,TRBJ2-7,CASSFGLAGDPGDEQYF,TGTGCCAGCAGCTTCGGACTAGCGGGAGATCCTGGGGACGAGCAGTACTTC
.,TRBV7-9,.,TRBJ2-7,CASSPGTGGRYEQYF,TGTGCCAGCAGCCCCGGGACTGGCGGGCGGTACGAGCAGTACTTC
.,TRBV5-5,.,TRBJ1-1,CASSWTVNTEAFF,TGTGCCAGCAGCTGGACGGTGAACACTGAAGCTTTCTTT
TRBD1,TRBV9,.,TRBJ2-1,CASSVSGTGSNEQFF,TGTGCCAGCAGCGTATCTGGGACAGGGTCTAATGAGCAGTTCTTC
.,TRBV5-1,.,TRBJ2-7,CASSWSETSSYEQYF,TGCGCCAGCAGCTGGTCGGAGACTAGCTCCTACGAGCAGTACTTC
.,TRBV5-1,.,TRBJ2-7,CASPGRLQYF,TGCGCCAGCCCGGGGAGGTTGCAGTACTTC
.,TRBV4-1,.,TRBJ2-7,CASSQVDGEYEQYF,TGCGCCAGCAGCCAAGTTGACGGAGAGTACGAGCAGTACTTC
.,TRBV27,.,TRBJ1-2,CASSLSGGLGYTF,TGTGCCAGCAGTTTATCGGGAGGGCTGGGCTACACCTTC
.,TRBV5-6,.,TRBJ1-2,CASSPLGDGYTF,TGTGCCAGCAGTCCCCTGGGGGATGGCTACACCTTC
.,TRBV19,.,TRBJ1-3,CASSLRLGAGSGNTIYF,TGTGCCAGTAGTCTCAGACTCGGAGCCGGCTCTGGAAACACCATATATTTT
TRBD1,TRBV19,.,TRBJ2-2,CASSETGGNTGELFF,TGTGCCAGTAGTGAAACAGGGGGCAACACCGGGGAGCTGTTTTTT
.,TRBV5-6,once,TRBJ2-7,CASSLGRAHEQYF,TGTGCCAGCAGCTTGGGCAGGGCCCACGAGCAGTACTTC
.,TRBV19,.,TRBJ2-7,CASRGSTYEQYF,TGTGCCAGTAGAGGGTCGACCTACGAGCAGTACTTC
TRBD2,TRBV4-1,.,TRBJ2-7,CASSLRLAREQYF,TGCGCCAGCAGCCTACGACTAGCAAGGGAGCAGTACTTC
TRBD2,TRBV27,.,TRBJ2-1,CASSRLRSGGGNEQFF,TGTGCCAGCAGTAGGTTGCGATCGGGAGGGGGGAATGAGCAGTTCTTC
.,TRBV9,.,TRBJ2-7,CASSEDFRGGSYEQYF,TGTGCCAGCAGCGAGGACTTCAGGGGGGGTTCATACGAGCAGTACTTC
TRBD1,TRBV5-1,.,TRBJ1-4,CASKPTGTGVSREKLFF,TGCGCCAGCAAACCCACCGGGACAGGGGTTAGCCGTGAAAAACTGTTTTTT
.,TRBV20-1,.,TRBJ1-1,CSAEVNTEAFF,TGCAGTGCTGAGGTAAACACTGAAGCTTTCTTT
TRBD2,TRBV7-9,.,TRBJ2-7,CASSSIAGSPPEQYF,TGTGCCAGCAGCTCTATAGCGGGATCTCCCCCCGAGCAGTACTTC
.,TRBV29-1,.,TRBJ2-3,CSVAPLGSTDTQYF,TGCAGCGTTGCTCCGCTCGGGAGCACAGATACGCAGTATTTT
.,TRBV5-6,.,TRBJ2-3,CASSWEGGLTDTQYF,TGTGCCAGCAGCTGGGAAGGGGGTTTAACAGATACGCAGTATTTT
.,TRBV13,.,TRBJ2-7,CASSLLKGNEQYF,TGTGCCAGCAGCTTATTAAAGGGCAACGAGCAGTACTTC
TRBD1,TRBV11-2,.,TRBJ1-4,CASSLDSGQIKLFF,TGTGCCAGCAGCTTAGATTCGGGACAGATAAAACTGTTTTTT
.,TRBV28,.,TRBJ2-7,CASNHRDSYEQYF,TGTGCCAGCAACCACCGAGACTCCTACGAGCAGTACTTC
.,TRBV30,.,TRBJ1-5,CAWSPTGNQPQHF,TGTGCCTGGAGTCCGACAGGAAATCAGCCCCAGCATTTT
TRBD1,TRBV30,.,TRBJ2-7,CAWSRWDRDYEQYF,TGTGCCTGGAGTAGATGGGACAGGGACTACGAGCAGTACTTC
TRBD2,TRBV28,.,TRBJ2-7,CASSFPVLAGGAYEQYF,TGTGCCAGCAGTTTTCCCGTACTAGCGGGAGGGGCCTACGAGCAGTACTTC
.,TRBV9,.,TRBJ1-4,CASSVGGASEKLFF,TGTGCCAGCAGCGTAGGGGGGGCCTCTGAAAAACTGTTTTTT
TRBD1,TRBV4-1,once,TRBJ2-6,CASSQDWTGGSGANVLTF,TGCGCCAGCAGCCAAGATTGGACAGGGGGCTCTGGGGCCAACGTCCTGACTTTC
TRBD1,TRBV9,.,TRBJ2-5,CASSPSPRTGTYQETQYF,TGTGCCAGCAGCCCTTCCCCGCGGACAGGGACCTACCAAGAGACCCAGTACTTC
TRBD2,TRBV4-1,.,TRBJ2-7,CASSPSGGGLEQYF,TGCGCCAGCAGCCCTAGCGGGGGGGGCCTGGAGCAGTACTTC
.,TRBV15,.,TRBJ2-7,CATSVGRGYYEQYF,TGTGCCACCAGCGTAGGCAGGGGCTACTACGAGCAGTACTTC
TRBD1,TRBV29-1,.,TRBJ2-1,CSVGGTGGAYNEQFF,TGCAGCGTTGGTGGGACAGGGGGCGCCTACAATGAGCAGTTCTTC
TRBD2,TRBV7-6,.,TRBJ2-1,CASSFGAGGSYNEQFF,TGTGCCAGCAGCTTCGGAGCGGGAGGTTCCTACAATGAGCAGTTCTTC
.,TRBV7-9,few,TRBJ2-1,CASSLANEQFF,TGTGCCAGCAGCCTGGCCAATGAGCAGTTCTTC
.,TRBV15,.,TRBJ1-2,CATSRGEEIHPPYGYTF,TGTGCCACCAGCAGAGGGGAGGAGATACACCCACCTTATGGCTACACCTTC
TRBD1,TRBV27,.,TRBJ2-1,CASSLLDRGPNEQFF,TGTGCCAGCAGTTTGCTGGACAGGGGGCCCAATGAGCAGTTCTTC
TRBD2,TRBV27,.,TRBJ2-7,CASSLTSGTPYEQYF,TGTGCCAGCAGTTTGACTAGCGGGACTCCCTACGAGCAGTACTTC
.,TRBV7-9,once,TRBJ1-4,CASSLDWGEEKLFF,TGTGCCAGCAGCTTAGATTGGGGAGAGGAAAAACTGTTTTTT
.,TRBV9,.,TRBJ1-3,CASSPPSGGGGNTIYF,TGTGCCAGCAGCCCCCCTAGTGGGGGTGGTGGAAACACCATATATTTT
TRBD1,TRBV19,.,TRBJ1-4,CASRPNRGPNEKLFF,TGTGCCAGTAGGCCCAACAGGGGTCCGAATGAAAAACTGTTTTTT
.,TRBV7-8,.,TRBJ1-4,CASSQPGRPNEKLFF,TGTGCCAGCAGCCAACCGGGACGGCCGAATGAAAAACTGTTTTTT